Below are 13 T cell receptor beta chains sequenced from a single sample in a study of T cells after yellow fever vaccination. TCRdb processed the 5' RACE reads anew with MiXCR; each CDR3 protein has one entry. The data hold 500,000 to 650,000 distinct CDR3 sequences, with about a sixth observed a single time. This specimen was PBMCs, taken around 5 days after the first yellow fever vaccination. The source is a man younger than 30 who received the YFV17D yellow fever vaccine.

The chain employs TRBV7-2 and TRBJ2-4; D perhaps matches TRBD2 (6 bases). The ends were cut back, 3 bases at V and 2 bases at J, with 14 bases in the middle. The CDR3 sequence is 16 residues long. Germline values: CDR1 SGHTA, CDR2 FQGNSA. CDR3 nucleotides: TGTGCCAGCAGCTTCCGGGGGAGTTTGACCAAAAACATTCAGTACTTC. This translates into CASSFRGSLTKNIQYF.

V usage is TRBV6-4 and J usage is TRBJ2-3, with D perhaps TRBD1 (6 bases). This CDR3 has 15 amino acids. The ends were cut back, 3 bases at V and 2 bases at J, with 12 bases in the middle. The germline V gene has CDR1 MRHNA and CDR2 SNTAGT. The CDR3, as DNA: TGTGCCAGCAGTGATCAATGGACAGCCACAGATACGCAGTATTTT. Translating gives CASSDQWTATDTQYF.

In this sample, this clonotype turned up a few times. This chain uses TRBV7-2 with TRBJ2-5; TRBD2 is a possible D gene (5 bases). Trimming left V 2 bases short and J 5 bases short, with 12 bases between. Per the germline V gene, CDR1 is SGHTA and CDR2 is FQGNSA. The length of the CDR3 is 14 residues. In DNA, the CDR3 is TGTGCCAGCAGCTTATCGTCTAGCAGGGAGACCCAGTACTTC. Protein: CASSLSSSRETQYF. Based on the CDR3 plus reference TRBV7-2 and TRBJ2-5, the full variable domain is GAGVSQSPSNKVTEKGKDVELRCDPISGHTALYWYRQSLGQGLEFLIYFQGNSAPDKSGLPSDRFSAERTGGSVSTLTIQRTQQEDSAVYLCASSLSSSRETQYFGPGTRLLVL.

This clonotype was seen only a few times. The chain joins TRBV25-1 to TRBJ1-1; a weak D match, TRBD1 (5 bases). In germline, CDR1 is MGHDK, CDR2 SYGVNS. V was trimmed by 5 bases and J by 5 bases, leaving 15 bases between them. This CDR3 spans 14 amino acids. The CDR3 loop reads CASSLLGGWTEAFF. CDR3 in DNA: TGTGCCAGCAGTCTATTGGGGGGGTGGACTGAAGCTTTCTTT.

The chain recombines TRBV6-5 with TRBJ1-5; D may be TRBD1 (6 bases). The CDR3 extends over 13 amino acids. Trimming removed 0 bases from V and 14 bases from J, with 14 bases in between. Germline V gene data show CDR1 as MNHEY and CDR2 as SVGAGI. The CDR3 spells CASSYSTGGQKHF. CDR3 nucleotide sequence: TGTGCCAGCAGTTACTCGACGGGAGGACAGAAGCATTTT.

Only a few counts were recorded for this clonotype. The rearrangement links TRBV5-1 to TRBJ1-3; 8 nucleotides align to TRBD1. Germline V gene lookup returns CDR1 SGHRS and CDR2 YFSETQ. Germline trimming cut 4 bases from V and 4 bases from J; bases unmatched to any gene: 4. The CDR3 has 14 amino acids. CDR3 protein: CASSLGTGGNTIYF. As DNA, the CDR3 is TGCGCCAGCAGCCTGGGGACAGGAGGAAACACCATATATTTT. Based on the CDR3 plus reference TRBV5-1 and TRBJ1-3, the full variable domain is KAGVTQTPRYLIKTRGQQVTLSCSPISGHRSVSWYQQTPGQGLQFLFEYFSETQRNKGNFPGRFSGRQFSNSRSEMNVSTLELGDSALYLCASSLGTGGNTIYFGEGSWLTVV.

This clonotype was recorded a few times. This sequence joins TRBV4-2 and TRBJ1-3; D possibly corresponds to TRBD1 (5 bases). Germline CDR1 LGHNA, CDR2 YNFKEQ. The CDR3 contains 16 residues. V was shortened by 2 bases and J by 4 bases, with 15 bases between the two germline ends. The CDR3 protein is CASSQPGEGLGNTIYF. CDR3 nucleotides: TGTGCCAGCAGCCAACCGGGGGAGGGGCTAGGAAACACCATATATTTT.

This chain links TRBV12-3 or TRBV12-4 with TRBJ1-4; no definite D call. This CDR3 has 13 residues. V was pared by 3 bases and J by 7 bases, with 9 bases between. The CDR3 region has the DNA TGTGCCAGCAGTTTTGGTCGCGGTGAAAAACTGTTTTTT. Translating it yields CASSFGRGEKLFF.

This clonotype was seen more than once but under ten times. As DNA, the CDR3 is TGCGCCAGCAGCCTACAACCCACAGATACGCAGTATTTT. This translates into CASSLQPTDTQYF. This sequence joins TRBV5-1 and TRBJ2-3, with D unresolved. The CDR3 has 13 residues. V was pared by 4 bases and J by 2 bases, with 8 bases between. Germline values: CDR1 SGHRS, CDR2 YFSETQ.

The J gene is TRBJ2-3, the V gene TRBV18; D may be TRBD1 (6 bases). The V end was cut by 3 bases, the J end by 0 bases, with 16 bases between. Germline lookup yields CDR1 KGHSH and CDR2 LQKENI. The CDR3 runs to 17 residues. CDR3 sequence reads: CASSPQQGMMSTDTQYF. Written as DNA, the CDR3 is TGTGCCAGCTCACCGCAACAGGGAATGATGAGCACAGATACGCAGTATTTT.

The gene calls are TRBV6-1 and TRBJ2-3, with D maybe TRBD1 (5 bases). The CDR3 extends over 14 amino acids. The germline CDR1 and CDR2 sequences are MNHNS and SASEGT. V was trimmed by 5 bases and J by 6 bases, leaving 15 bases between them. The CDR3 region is CASSQGGASDTQYF. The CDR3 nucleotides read TGTGCCAGCAGTCAGGGTGGGGCCTCCGATACGCAGTATTTT.

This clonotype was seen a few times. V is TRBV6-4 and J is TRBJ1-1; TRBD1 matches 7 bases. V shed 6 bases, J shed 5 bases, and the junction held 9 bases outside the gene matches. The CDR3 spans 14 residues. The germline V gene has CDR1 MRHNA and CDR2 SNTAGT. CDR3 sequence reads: CASRRWTGGTEAFF. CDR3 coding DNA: TGTGCCAGCAGAAGATGGACAGGAGGGACTGAAGCTTTCTTT.

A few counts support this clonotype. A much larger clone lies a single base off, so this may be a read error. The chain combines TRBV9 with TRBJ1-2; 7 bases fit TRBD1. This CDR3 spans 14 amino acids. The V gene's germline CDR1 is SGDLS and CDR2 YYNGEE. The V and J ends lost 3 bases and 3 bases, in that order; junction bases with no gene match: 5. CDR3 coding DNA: TGTGCCAGCAGCGGCACAGGGGCCGACTATGGCTACACCTTC. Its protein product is CASSGTGADYGYTF.